This is a list of T cell receptor beta chains from one sample in a study of preoperative IRX-2 immunotherapy in early breast cancer. Method: immunoSEQ multiplex PCR; TCRdb's copy keeps in-frame clones and lacks some. Altogether approximately 98,000 clones are present, roughly 85% being singletons, with the ten largest covering about 2%. Sequencing was performed on tumor tissue, taken after IRX-2 immunotherapy. Source of these receptors: a human donor with breast cancer. Each CDR3 is given with its conserved first and last residue. D genes are given only for firm matches. A row's size may be missing; if present it is once, few, many or a size class.

v_gene: TRBV19
abundance: .
j_gene: TRBJ1-1
d_gene: .
CDR3aa: CASNAAMNTEAFF
CDR3nt: TGTGCCAGTAATGCAGCCATGAACACTGAAGCTTTCTTT

v_gene: TRBV28
abundance: .
j_gene: TRBJ1-2
d_gene: .
CDR3aa: CASTDSGHGYTF
CDR3nt: TGTGCCAGCACCGACTCGGGTCATGGCTACACCTTC

v_gene: TRBV6-8
abundance: .
j_gene: TRBJ2-4
d_gene: .
CDR3aa: CASIRTADTKNIQYF
CDR3nt: TGTGCCAGCATCCGGACGGCCGATACCAAAAACATTCAGTACTTC

v_gene: TRBV29-1
abundance: .
j_gene: TRBJ1-2
d_gene: .
CDR3aa: CSVEGGGRVVDGYTF
CDR3nt: TGCAGCGTTGAAGGGGGAGGGCGGGTCGTGGATGGCTACACCTTC

v_gene: TRBV19
abundance: .
j_gene: TRBJ1-5
d_gene: .
CDR3aa: CASSIERYSNQPQHF
CDR3nt: TGTGCCAGTAGTATAGAACGATATAGCAATCAGCCCCAGCATTTT

v_gene: TRBV19
abundance: once
j_gene: TRBJ2-1
d_gene: TRBD2
CDR3aa: CASGYSGTYNEQFF
CDR3nt: TGTGCCAGTGGTTATAGCGGGACCTACAATGAGCAGTTCTTC

v_gene: TRBV5-1
abundance: .
j_gene: TRBJ2-5
d_gene: TRBD2
CDR3aa: CASRSSGGLETQYF
CDR3nt: TGCGCCAGCAGGTCTAGCGGGGGCCTGGAGACCCAGTACTTC

v_gene: TRBV28
abundance: .
j_gene: TRBJ2-7
d_gene: TRBD1
CDR3aa: CASRSHRQGRGEQYF
CDR3nt: TGTGCCAGCAGATCTCACCGACAGGGCCGTGGAGAGCAGTACTTC

v_gene: TRBV30
abundance: .
j_gene: TRBJ2-5
d_gene: .
CDR3aa: CAWSWGFRETQYF
CDR3nt: TGTGCCTGGAGTTGGGGGTTCCGGGAGACCCAGTACTTC

v_gene: TRBV14
abundance: .
j_gene: TRBJ2-7
d_gene: TRBD1
CDR3aa: CASSHLTGVDYEQYF
CDR3nt: TGTGCCAGCAGCCACCTTACAGGGGTCGATTACGAGCAGTACTTC

v_gene: TRBV18
abundance: .
j_gene: TRBJ1-6
d_gene: .
CDR3aa: CASSQLGQPVVNSPLHF
CDR3nt: TGTGCCAGCTCACAACTTGGCCAGCCTGTAGTTAATTCACCCCTCCACTTT

v_gene: TRBV11-3
abundance: few
j_gene: TRBJ1-2
d_gene: .
CDR3aa: CASSLSQSNYGYTF
CDR3nt: TGTGCCAGCAGCTTGTCACAGAGTAACTATGGCTACACCTTC

v_gene: TRBV28
abundance: .
j_gene: TRBJ1-5
d_gene: TRBD1
CDR3aa: CASSFGTGNQPQHF
CDR3nt: TGTGCCAGCAGTTTTGGGACAGGGAACCAGCCCCAGCATTTT

v_gene: TRBV5-1
abundance: .
j_gene: TRBJ2-3
d_gene: TRBD1
CDR3aa: CASSLDLIDRGAKDTQYF
CDR3nt: TGCGCCAGCAGCTTGGACCTAATTGACAGGGGCGCCAAAGATACGCAGTATTTT

v_gene: TRBV28
abundance: .
j_gene: TRBJ1-1
d_gene: .
CDR3aa: CASLGGVNTEAFF
CDR3nt: TGTGCCAGCCTGGGAGGGGTGAACACTGAAGCTTTCTTT

v_gene: TRBV6-8
abundance: .
j_gene: TRBJ1-1
d_gene: .
CDR3aa: CASSEVMNTEAFF
CDR3nt: TGTGCCAGCAGCGAAGTTATGAACACTGAAGCTTTCTTT

v_gene: TRBV6-7
abundance: once
j_gene: TRBJ2-1
d_gene: .
CDR3aa: CASSEALVSYNEQFF
CDR3nt: TGTGCCAGCAGTGAGGCACTCGTATCCTACAATGAGCAGTTCTTC

v_gene: TRBV6-8
abundance: .
j_gene: TRBJ1-5
d_gene: TRBD1
CDR3aa: CASSGQGLYQPQHF
CDR3nt: TGTGCCAGCAGCGGACAGGGGTTGTATCAGCCCCAGCATTTT

v_gene: TRBV11-3
abundance: .
j_gene: TRBJ1-2
d_gene: .
CDR3aa: CASSRGRDLQINNYGYTF
CDR3nt: TGTGCCAGCAGCCGCGGACGGGACCTACAAATTAATAACTATGGCTACACCTTC

v_gene: TRBV28
abundance: .
j_gene: TRBJ1-1
d_gene: .
CDR3aa: CASKKGYGEAFF
CDR3nt: TGTGCCAGCAAGAAGGGATACGGAGAAGCTTTCTTT

v_gene: TRBV12-5
abundance: .
j_gene: TRBJ1-5
d_gene: .
CDR3aa: CATQPGQNQPQHF
CDR3nt: TGTGCCACCCAACCGGGACAAAATCAGCCCCAGCATTTT

v_gene: TRBV5-1
abundance: .
j_gene: TRBJ1-4
d_gene: TRBD1
CDR3aa: CASSRTGGDEKLFF
CDR3nt: TGCGCCAGCAGCCGGACAGGGGGGGACGAAAAACTGTTTTTT

v_gene: TRBV23-1
abundance: .
j_gene: TRBJ1-1
d_gene: .
CDR3aa: CASSQDGTNGGTEAFF
CDR3nt: TGCGCCAGCAGCCAAGACGGCACCAACGGGGGTACTGAAGCTTTCTTT

v_gene: TRBV10-2
abundance: .
j_gene: TRBJ2-1
d_gene: .
CDR3aa: CASSESSGASYNEQFF
CDR3nt: TGCGCCAGCAGTGAGTCATCGGGGGCCTCCTACAATGAGCAGTTCTTC

v_gene: TRBV5-1
abundance: .
j_gene: TRBJ2-4
d_gene: TRBD1
CDR3aa: CASSFLGQLNIQYF
CDR3nt: TGCGCCAGCAGCTTCCTGGGACAGCTAAACATTCAGTACTTC

v_gene: TRBV6-8
abundance: .
j_gene: TRBJ1-1
d_gene: .
CDR3aa: CASSVRANTEAFF
CDR3nt: TGTGCCAGCAGTGTGCGGGCGAACACTGAAGCTTTCTTT

v_gene: TRBV28
abundance: .
j_gene: TRBJ1-4
d_gene: TRBD1
CDR3aa: CASSLGGTGLEKLFF
CDR3nt: TGTGCCAGCAGTTTGGGGGGGACAGGGTTAGAAAAACTGTTTTTT

v_gene: TRBV30
abundance: .
j_gene: TRBJ2-3
d_gene: TRBD2
CDR3aa: CAWSAGLASDTQYF
CDR3nt: TGTGCCTGGAGTGCTGGACTAGCTTCAGATACGCAGTATTTT

v_gene: TRBV28
abundance: .
j_gene: TRBJ2-7
d_gene: .
CDR3aa: CASRSGSHEQYF
CDR3nt: TGTGCCAGCAGGTCGGGGTCCCACGAGCAGTACTTC

v_gene: TRBV5-1
abundance: .
j_gene: TRBJ2-5
d_gene: .
CDR3aa: CASSSGPDGETQYF
CDR3nt: TGCGCCAGCAGCTCCGGGCCCGACGGAGAGACCCAGTACTTC

v_gene: TRBV11-3
abundance: few
j_gene: TRBJ2-3
d_gene: .
CDR3aa: CASSITGNLRDTQYF
CDR3nt: TGTGCCAGCAGCATTACAGGGAATCTTAGAGATACGCAGTATTTT

v_gene: TRBV6-8
abundance: .
j_gene: TRBJ2-2
d_gene: .
CDR3aa: CASSVSKNTGELFF
CDR3nt: TGTGCCAGCAGTGTAAGCAAGAACACCGGGGAGCTGTTTTTT

v_gene: TRBV19
abundance: .
j_gene: TRBJ1-1
d_gene: .
CDR3aa: CASRRGGRAEKAFF
CDR3nt: TGTGCCAGTCGGCGTGGGGGGCGTGCGGAAAAAGCTTTCTTT

v_gene: TRBV7-1
abundance: .
j_gene: TRBJ2-7
d_gene: TRBD2
CDR3aa: CASSFSGSNEQYF
CDR3nt: TGTGCCAGCAGCTTCAGCGGGAGTAACGAGCAGTACTTC

v_gene: TRBV29-1
abundance: .
j_gene: TRBJ1-4
d_gene: .
CDR3aa: CSVPGQGLANEKLFF
CDR3nt: TGCAGCGTACCTGGGCAGGGGTTAGCTAATGAAAAACTGTTTTTT

v_gene: TRBV6-8
abundance: .
j_gene: TRBJ1-5
d_gene: TRBD1
CDR3aa: CASSSWTGPKPQHF
CDR3nt: TGTGCCAGCAGTTCCTGGACAGGTCCAAAACCCCAGCATTTT

v_gene: TRBV28
abundance: .
j_gene: TRBJ2-7
d_gene: .
CDR3aa: CASSLNPPVEQYF
CDR3nt: TGTGCCAGCAGTCTCAATCCTCCCGTCGAGCAGTACTTC

v_gene: TRBV29-1
abundance: .
j_gene: TRBJ2-2
d_gene: .
CDR3aa: CSAGRFSTGELFF
CDR3nt: TGCAGCGCCGGGAGATTTAGCACCGGGGAGCTGTTTTTT

v_gene: TRBV29-1
abundance: .
j_gene: TRBJ1-1
d_gene: .
CDR3aa: CSAVGGDTEAFF
CDR3nt: TGCAGCGCCGTAGGGGGGGACACTGAAGCTTTCTTT

v_gene: TRBV11-3
abundance: medium-sized
j_gene: TRBJ2-4
d_gene: .
CDR3aa: CASSSLRGGGYIQYF
CDR3nt: TGTGCCAGCAGCTCACTAAGAGGTGGTGGGTACATTCAGTACTTC

v_gene: TRBV14
abundance: .
j_gene: TRBJ2-1
d_gene: .
CDR3aa: CASSQGPGTEQFF
CDR3nt: TGTGCCAGCAGCCAAGGCCCCGGTACTGAGCAGTTCTTC

v_gene: TRBV19
abundance: .
j_gene: TRBJ2-2
d_gene: TRBD1
CDR3aa: CASGWGQGTTGELFF
CDR3nt: TGTGCCAGTGGATGGGGACAGGGAACCACCGGGGAGCTGTTTTTT

v_gene: TRBV6-8
abundance: .
j_gene: TRBJ2-3
d_gene: TRBD2
CDR3aa: CASSSPRQGGSDTQYF
CDR3nt: TGTGCCAGCAGTTCCCCCCGGCAGGGAGGGTCCGATACGCAGTATTTT

v_gene: TRBV5-1
abundance: .
j_gene: TRBJ2-7
d_gene: TRBD2
CDR3aa: CASSVRSGGAYEQYF
CDR3nt: TGCGCCAGCAGCGTGCGTAGCGGGGGGGCCTACGAGCAGTACTTC

v_gene: TRBV29-1
abundance: .
j_gene: TRBJ1-1
d_gene: .
CDR3aa: CSAGGGTAGGNEAFF
CDR3nt: TGCAGCGCCGGAGGAGGTACAGCAGGAGGCAATGAAGCTTTCTTT

v_gene: TRBV19
abundance: once
j_gene: TRBJ2-7
d_gene: TRBD2
CDR3aa: CASSIAGEGYEQYF
CDR3nt: TGTGCCAGTAGTATAGCGGGGGAGGGCTACGAGCAGTACTTC